This T cell receptor (beta chain) was identified in a study of control samples from healthy donors and cancer patients. This CDR3 is 11 amino acids long. V was pared by 7 bases and J by 3 bases, with 7 bases between. Germline V gene lookup returns CDR1 MDHEN and CDR2 SYDVKM. Some clones are missing from TCRdb's copy, which holds only in-frame ones; the method was immunoSEQ multiplex PCR. The table lists roughly 100,000 clones, approximately 90% of them singletons. The sequenced sample consisted of blood. The clonotype was recovered from a woman aged 30 to 39 in good health. V and J are TRBV28 and TRBJ2-7; D not resolved. This chain's CDR3 is CASNSRYEQYF. DNA of the CDR3: TGTGCCAGCAATTCACGCTACGAGCAGTACTTC.